Presented here are 22 T cell receptor beta chains from one specimen sequenced in a study of blood T cell repertoires in COVID-19. The method was immunoSEQ multiplex PCR; TCRdb's version includes in-frame clones alone and lacks a portion of them. In the table there are 100,000 to 150,000 clones, about 84% of which are singletons. Sequenced: peripheral blood. Receptor source: a human donor in a cohort sampled during active COVID-19.

The chain carries TRBV4-1 and TRBJ1-6; TRBD1 might be the D (6 bases). The CDR3 loop spans 12 amino acids. Trimming shortened V by 8 bases and J by 10 bases, and 12 bases separated the two germline ends. Per germline, CDR1 MGHRA and CDR2 YSYEKL. The chain's CDR3 is CASGAGGSPLHF. The CDR3 DNA reads as TGCGCCAGCGGGGCGGGGGGCTCACCCCTCCACTTT.

CDR3 nucleotide sequence: TGTGCCAGCACCACAAGACAGGGGAACTATGGCTACACCTTC. Translating gives CASTTRQGNYGYTF. The V and J genes are TRBV27 and TRBJ1-2, with 8 bases matching TRBD1. Germline V gives CDR1 MNHEY, CDR2 SMNVEV (reference sequence). V lost 7 bases, J lost 2 bases, and 6 bases stayed unmatched. There are 14 residues in the CDR3.

The V and J genes are TRBV28 and TRBJ1-1; 8 bases match TRBD1. Germline-derived CDR1 and CDR2 are MDHEN and SYDVKM. After removal of 10 bases from V and 4 bases from J, the junction contained 17 bases not matched to a gene. The CDR3 extends over 16 amino acids. The CDR3 loop reads CATSLGRGRVGTEAFF. In DNA form, the CDR3 reads TGTGCCACCTCGTTGGGCAGGGGGCGGGTGGGCACTGAAGCTTTCTTT.

This sequence joins TRBV28 and TRBJ1-6; D remains ambiguous. Germline V gene lookup returns CDR1 MDHEN and CDR2 SYDVKM. Trimming stripped 8 bases from V and 9 bases from J, with 11 bases between. The CDR3 extends over 12 amino acids. The CDR3 DNA reads TGTGCCAGCGGCCCCCCGGGTTCACCCCTCCACTTT. Translation gives CASGPPGSPLHF.

This clone has just a few counts. J is TRBJ2-7 and V is TRBV12-3 or TRBV12-4; maybe TRBD2 (5 bases). Trimming took off 5 bases at V and 8 bases at J, with 7 bases between the two ends. This CDR3 is 10 amino acids long. CDR3 nucleotide sequence: TGTGCCAGCAGTACGGGGAAGCAGTACTTC. This translates into CASSTGKQYF.

J is TRBJ2-1 and V is TRBV3-1 (or the pseudogene TRBV3-2); 8 bases map to TRBD2. V lost 0 bases to trimming and J lost 7 bases; unmatched junction nucleotides: 11. CDR1 LGHDT and CDR2 YNNKEL come from the germline V gene (reference sequence). The CDR3 length is 17 residues. This CDR3 is CASSQEPGLVWGNEQFF. The CDR3 nucleotides are TGTGCCAGCAGCCAAGAACCGGGACTAGTCTGGGGAAATGAGCAGTTCTTC.

V usage is TRBV6-5 and J usage is TRBJ2-3; D possibly corresponds to TRBD1 (5 bases). CDR3 length: 14 amino acids. Germline V gene lookup returns CDR1 MNHEY and CDR2 SVGAGI. Trimming took 0 bases from V and 7 from J, leaving 11 bases between them. The CDR3, as DNA: TGTGCCAGCAGTTACTCGTTCAGGGAAAATACGCAGTATTTT. It specifies CASSYSFRENTQYF.

The rearrangement uses TRBV28 and TRBJ2-3; no firm D call. V was cut by 7 bases and J by 8 bases, with 10 bases left in between. This CDR3 contains 11 residues. From germline, CDR1 is MDHEN and CDR2 SYDVKM. The CDR3 DNA reads as TGTGCCAGCAACCGACTCGCTACGCAGTATTTT. Translation gives CASNRLATQYF.

CDR3 sequence: CASSLRGSFPDTQYF. The CDR3 bases are TGCGCCAGCAGTTTAAGGGGCTCCTTTCCAGATACGCAGTATTTT. The chain is built from TRBV10-2 and TRBJ2-3; TRBD1 might be the D (5 bases). Looked up from germline, CDR1 is WSHSY and CDR2 is SAAADI. Trimming removed 5 bases at V and 4 bases at J, with 16 bases between. The CDR3 length is 15 residues.

This chain connects TRBV5-8 to TRBJ2-7, with 9 positions matching TRBD1. This CDR3 comprises 15 residues. The V and J ends lost 1 base and 4 bases, in that order; junction bases with no gene match: 6. Germline CDR1 and CDR2: SGHTS and YDEGEE. The DNA of the CDR3 is TGTGCCAGCAGCTTGCGGGGACAGGGTGGTTACGAGCAGTACTTC. Protein: CASSLRGQGGYEQYF.

The rearrangement uses TRBV2 and TRBJ1-2; D possibly corresponds to TRBD1 (5 bases). The CDR3 totals 12 residues. The V and J ends lost 4 bases and 7 bases respectively, with 10 bases between them. CDR1 is SNHLY, CDR2 FYNNEI, per germline. The CDR3 DNA sequence: TGTGCCAGCAGTGGGGGGGTGAGTGGCTACACCTTC. It specifies CASSGGVSGYTF.

The gene calls are TRBV5-6 and TRBJ2-1, with TRBD1 matching 12 bases. The CDR3 length is 18 residues. V lost 2 bases and J lost 1; bases outside the gene matches: 7. The germline V gene encodes CDR1 SGHDT and CDR2 YYEEEE. The CDR3 nucleotides are TGTGCCAGCAGCTTCCGGGACAGGGGGCTAAAGTCCTACAATGAGCAGTTCTTC. The encoded protein is CASSFRDRGLKSYNEQFF.

V gene TRBV5-1 combines with J gene TRBJ2-7; possible D gene TRBD2, 6 bases. Trimming cost V 4 bases and J 6 bases, with 11 bases left between them. Germline CDR1 SGHRS, CDR2 YFSETQ. The CDR3 consists of 12 residues. The DNA for the CDR3 is TGCGCCAGCAGCACGGGGGTTGGCGAGCAGTACTTC. Its protein is CASSTGVGEQYF.

In its sample, this clone was seen a few times. The chain employs TRBV11-3 and TRBJ2-1, with TRBD2 identical over 14 bases. This CDR3 spans 17 amino acids. Losses at the gene ends were 4 bases for V and 4 bases for J; bases not matched to a gene: 6. Germline loops: CDR1 SGHNT, CDR2 YENEEA. The CDR3 DNA follows: TGTGCCAGCAGCTCCACTAGGACTAGCGGGGGGTACAATGAGCAGTTCTTC. Protein: CASSSTRTSGGYNEQFF.

V is TRBV13 and J is TRBJ2-3; TRBD2 agrees at 8 bases. The CDR3 consists of 14 residues. The V gene's germline CDR1 is PRHDT and CDR2 FYEKMQ (reference sequence). V lost 3 bases, J lost 1 base, and 0 bases stayed unmatched. The CDR3 loop reads CASSLTSGTDTQYF. For the CDR3, the DNA is TGTGCCAGCAGCTTGACTAGCGGCACAGATACGCAGTATTTT.

The chain links TRBV19 to TRBJ2-1, with 13 bases lining up with TRBD2. The junction had 1 base not matched to a gene; V was cut back by 2 bases and J by 6 bases. From germline, CDR1 is LNHDA and CDR2 SQIVND (reference sequence). The CDR3 is 15 residues long. The CDR3 DNA follows: TGTGCCAGTAGTATAACTAGCGGGAGGGGCAATGAGCAGTTCTTC. Its protein product is CASSITSGRGNEQFF.

The V and J genes are TRBV27 and TRBJ1-1; TRBD1 matches at 9 bases. The germline CDR1 and CDR2 sequences are MNHEY and SMNVEV (reference sequence). After removal of 4 bases from V and 0 bases from J, the junction contained 6 bases not matched to a gene. The CDR3 has 16 amino acids. CDR3 residues: CASSSGQGPMNTEAFF. CDR3 in DNA: TGTGCCAGCAGTTCAGGACAGGGGCCTATGAACACTGAAGCTTTCTTT.

The chain combines TRBV18 with TRBJ1-2; D might be TRBD1 (5 bases). V gave up 3 bases and J gave up 8 bases, with 16 bases separating them. This CDR3 has 14 residues. Germline-derived CDR1 and CDR2 are KGHSH and LQKENI. The CDR3, as DNA: TGTGCCAGCTCACCGGGGGGGAGCGAACTGGGCTACACCTTC. Amino acids: CASSPGGSELGYTF.

V and J are TRBV12-5 and TRBJ2-6; D may be TRBD2 (6 bases). The CDR3 spans 14 residues. The germline V gene encodes CDR1 LGHNT and CDR2 FRNRAP. V was cut by 6 bases and J by 2 bases, with 8 bases left in between. In nucleotides, the CDR3 is TGTGCTAGTGGAGGGGAGGCTGGGGCCAACGTCCTGACTTTC. It is translated as CASGGEAGANVLTF. Full variable domain (missing parts from reference TRBV12-5 and TRBJ2-6): DARVTQTPRHKVTEMGQEVTMRCQPILGHNTVFWYRQTMMQGLELLAYFRNRAPLDDSGMPKDRFSAEMPDATLATLKIQPSEPRDSAVYFCASGGEAGANVLTFGAGSRLTVL.

This clone was detected only once. CDR3 bases: TGTGCCAGTAATGGACACCTCCAAGAGACCCAGTACTTC. The encoded protein is CASNGHLQETQYF. V gene TRBV19 combines with J gene TRBJ2-5; TRBD1 is a possible D gene (5 bases). The germline CDR1 and CDR2 sequences are LNHDA and SQIVND (reference sequence). Trimming removed 7 bases from V and 1 base from J, with 10 bases in between. The CDR3 sequence is 13 residues long.

The chain uses TRBV11-2 and TRBJ2-1; 9 bases align to TRBD2. CDR3 size: 15 residues. Germline V gives CDR1 SGHAT, CDR2 FQNNGV. The junction had 5 bases not matched to a gene; V was cut back by 4 bases and J by 4 bases. The CDR3 nucleotides are TGTGCCAGCAGCTCAAAGACTAGCGGTTACAATGAGCAGTTCTTC. Its translation: CASSSKTSGYNEQFF.

The chain carries TRBV19 and TRBJ2-7; 13 bases map to TRBD2. Trimming took 4 bases from V and 0 from J; bases not matched to a gene: 6. The CDR3 length is 17 residues. Germline loops: CDR1 LNHDA, CDR2 SQIVND (reference sequence). The CDR3 DNA is TGTGCCAGTAGTACAACTAGCGGGGGGGAAACCTCCTACGAGCAGTACTTC. This encodes CASSTTSGGETSYEQYF.